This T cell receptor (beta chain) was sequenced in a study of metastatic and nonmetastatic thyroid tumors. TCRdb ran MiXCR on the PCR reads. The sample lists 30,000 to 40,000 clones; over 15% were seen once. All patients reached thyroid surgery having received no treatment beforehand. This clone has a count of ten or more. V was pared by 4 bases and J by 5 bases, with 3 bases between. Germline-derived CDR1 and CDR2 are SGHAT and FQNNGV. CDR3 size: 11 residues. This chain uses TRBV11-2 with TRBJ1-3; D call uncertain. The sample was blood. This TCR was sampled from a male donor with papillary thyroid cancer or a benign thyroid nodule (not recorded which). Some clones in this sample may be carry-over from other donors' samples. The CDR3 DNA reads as TGTGCCAGCAGCTCACGAAACACCATATATTTT. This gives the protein CASSSRNTIYF.